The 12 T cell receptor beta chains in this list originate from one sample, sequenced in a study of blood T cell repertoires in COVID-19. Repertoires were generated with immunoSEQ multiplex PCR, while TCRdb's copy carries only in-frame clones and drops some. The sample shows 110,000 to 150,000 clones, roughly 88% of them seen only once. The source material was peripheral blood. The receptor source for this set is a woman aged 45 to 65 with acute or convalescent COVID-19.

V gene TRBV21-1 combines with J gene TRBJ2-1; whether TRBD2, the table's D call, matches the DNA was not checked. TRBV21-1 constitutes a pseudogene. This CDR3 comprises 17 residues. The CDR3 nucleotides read TGTGCCAGCAGCAAAGGGCCTAGACTAGCGGCCTACAATGAGCAGTTCTTC. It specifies CASSKGPRLAAYNEQFF.

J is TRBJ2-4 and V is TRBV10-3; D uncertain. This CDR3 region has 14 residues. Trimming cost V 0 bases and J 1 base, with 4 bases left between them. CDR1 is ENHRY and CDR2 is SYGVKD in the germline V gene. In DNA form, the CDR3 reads TGTGCCATCAGTGAGTCCCTGGCCAAAAACATTCAGTACTTC. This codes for CAISESLAKNIQYF.

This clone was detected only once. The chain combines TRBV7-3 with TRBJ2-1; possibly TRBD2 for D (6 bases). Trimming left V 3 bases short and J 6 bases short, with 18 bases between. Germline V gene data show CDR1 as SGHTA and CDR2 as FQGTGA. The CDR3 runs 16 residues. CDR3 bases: TGTGCCAGCAGCTTGACCGGGAGCCCCGTTTCCAATGAGCAGTTCTTC. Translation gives CASSLTGSPVSNEQFF.

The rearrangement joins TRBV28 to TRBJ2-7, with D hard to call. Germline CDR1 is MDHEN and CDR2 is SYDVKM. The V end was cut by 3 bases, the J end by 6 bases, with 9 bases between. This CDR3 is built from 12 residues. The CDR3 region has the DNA TGTGCCAGCAGTTTCCGGTGGAGCGAGCAGTACTTC. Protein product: CASSFRWSEQYF.

CDR3 nucleotides: TGTGCCAGCAGTCAGGGACAGCGGCGACCCCAGCATTTT. This translates into CASSQGQRRPQHF. V is TRBV27 and J is TRBJ1-5; 7 bases map to TRBD1. Germline CDR1 and CDR2: MNHEY and SMNVEV (reference sequence). V dropped 5 bases and J dropped 10; count of bases not matched to a gene: 8. This CDR3 is built from 13 residues.

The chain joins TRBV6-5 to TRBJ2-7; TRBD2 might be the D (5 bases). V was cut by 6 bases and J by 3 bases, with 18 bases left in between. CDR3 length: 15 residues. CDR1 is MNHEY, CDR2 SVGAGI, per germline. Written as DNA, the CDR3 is TGTGCCAGCAGCCGGGGTGGGTCCTTAGGCTACGAGCAGTACTTC. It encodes CASSRGGSLGYEQYF.

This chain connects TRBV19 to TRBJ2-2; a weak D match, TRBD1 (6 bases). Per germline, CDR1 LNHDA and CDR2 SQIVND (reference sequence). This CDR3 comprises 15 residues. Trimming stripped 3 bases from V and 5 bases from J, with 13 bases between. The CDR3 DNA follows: TGTGCCAGTAGTATCCAACAGGGTCAGACCGGGGAGCTGTTTTTT. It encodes CASSIQQGQTGELFF. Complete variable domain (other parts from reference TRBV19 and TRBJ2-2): DGGITQSPKYLFRKEGQNVTLSCEQNLNHDAMYWYRQDPGQGLRLIYYSQIVNDFQKGDIAEGYSVSREKKESFPLTVTSAQKNPTAFYLCASSIQQGQTGELFFGEGSRLTVL.

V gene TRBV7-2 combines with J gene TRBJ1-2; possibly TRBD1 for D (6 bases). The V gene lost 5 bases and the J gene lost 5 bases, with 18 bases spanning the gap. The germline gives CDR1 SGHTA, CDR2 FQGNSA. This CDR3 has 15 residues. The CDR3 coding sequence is TGTGCCAGCAGCCCTCTGGACAGCTACGGATATGGCTACACCTTC. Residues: CASSPLDSYGYGYTF.

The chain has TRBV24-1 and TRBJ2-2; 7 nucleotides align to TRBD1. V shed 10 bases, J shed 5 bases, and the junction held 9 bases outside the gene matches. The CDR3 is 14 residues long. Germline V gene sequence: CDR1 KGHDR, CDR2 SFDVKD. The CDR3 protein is CATKEQGFTGELFF. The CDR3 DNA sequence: TGTGCCACGAAGGAACAGGGGTTTACCGGGGAGCTGTTTTTT.

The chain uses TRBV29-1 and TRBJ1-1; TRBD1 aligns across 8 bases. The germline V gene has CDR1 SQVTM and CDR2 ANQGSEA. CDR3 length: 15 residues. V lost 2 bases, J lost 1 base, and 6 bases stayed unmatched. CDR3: CSVELTGGRNTEAFF. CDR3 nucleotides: TGCAGCGTTGAACTCACAGGGGGTCGGAACACTGAAGCTTTCTTT.

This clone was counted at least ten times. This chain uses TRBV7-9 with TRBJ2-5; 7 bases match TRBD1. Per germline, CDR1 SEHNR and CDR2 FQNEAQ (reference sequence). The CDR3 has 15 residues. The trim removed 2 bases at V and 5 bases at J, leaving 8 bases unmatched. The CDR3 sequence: CASSLTRAGGETQYF. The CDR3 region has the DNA TGTGCCAGCAGCTTAACTCGGGCAGGGGGTGAGACCCAGTACTTC.

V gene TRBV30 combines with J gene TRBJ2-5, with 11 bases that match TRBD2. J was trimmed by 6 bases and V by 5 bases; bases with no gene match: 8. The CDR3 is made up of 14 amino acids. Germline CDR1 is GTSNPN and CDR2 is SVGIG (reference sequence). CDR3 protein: CAWGSSGGSQTQYF. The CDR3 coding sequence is TGTGCCTGGGGGTCTAGCGGGGGGAGTCAGACCCAGTACTTC. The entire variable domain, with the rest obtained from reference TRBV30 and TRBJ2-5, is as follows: SQTIHQWPATLVQPVGSPLSLECTVEGTSNPNLYWYRQAAGRGLQLLFYSVGIGQISSEVPQNLSASRPQDRQFILSSKKLLLSDSGFYLCAWGSSGGSQTQYFGPGTRLLVL.